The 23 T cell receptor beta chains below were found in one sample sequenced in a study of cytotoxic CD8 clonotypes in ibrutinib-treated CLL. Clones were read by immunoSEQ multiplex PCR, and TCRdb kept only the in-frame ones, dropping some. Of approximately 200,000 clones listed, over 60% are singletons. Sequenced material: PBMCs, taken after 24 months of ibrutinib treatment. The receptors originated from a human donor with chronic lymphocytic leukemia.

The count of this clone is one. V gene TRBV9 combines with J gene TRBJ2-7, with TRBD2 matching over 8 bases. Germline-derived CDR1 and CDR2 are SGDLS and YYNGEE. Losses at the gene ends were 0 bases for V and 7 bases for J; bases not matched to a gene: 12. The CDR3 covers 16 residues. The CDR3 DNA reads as TGTGCCAGCAGCGTAGGTGACGGGAGGGCCCCAATGGAGCAGTACTTC. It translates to CASSVGDGRAPMEQYF.

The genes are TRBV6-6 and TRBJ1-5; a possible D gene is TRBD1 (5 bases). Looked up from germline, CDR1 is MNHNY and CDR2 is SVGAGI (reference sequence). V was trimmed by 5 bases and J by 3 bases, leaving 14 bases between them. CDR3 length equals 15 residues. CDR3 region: CASSPGGGFNQPQHF. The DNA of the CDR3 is TGTGCCAGCAGTCCCGGGGGAGGTTTCAATCAGCCCCAGCATTTT.

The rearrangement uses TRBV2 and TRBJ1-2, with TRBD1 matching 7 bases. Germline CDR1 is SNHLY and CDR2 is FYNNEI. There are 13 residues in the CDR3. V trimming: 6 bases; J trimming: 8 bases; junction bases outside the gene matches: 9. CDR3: CASRYTGAVGYTF. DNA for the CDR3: TGTGCCAGCAGGTATACAGGGGCCGTGGGCTACACCTTC.

CDR3 amino acids: CASSLGLAEDTQYF. The CDR3 DNA reads TGTGCCAGCAGCTTAGGATTAGCAGAAGATACGCAGTATTTT. V and J are TRBV7-2 and TRBJ2-3; D gene unclear. The ends were cut back, 1 base at V and 5 bases at J, with 10 bases in the middle. The CDR3 is made up of 14 amino acids. Germline loops: CDR1 SGHTA, CDR2 FQGNSA.

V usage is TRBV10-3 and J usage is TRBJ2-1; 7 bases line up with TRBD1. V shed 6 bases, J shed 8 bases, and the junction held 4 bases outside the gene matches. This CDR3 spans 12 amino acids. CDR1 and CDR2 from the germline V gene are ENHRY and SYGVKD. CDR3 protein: CAIRQGSDEQFF. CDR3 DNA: TGTGCCATCAGACAGGGGAGCGATGAGCAGTTCTTC.

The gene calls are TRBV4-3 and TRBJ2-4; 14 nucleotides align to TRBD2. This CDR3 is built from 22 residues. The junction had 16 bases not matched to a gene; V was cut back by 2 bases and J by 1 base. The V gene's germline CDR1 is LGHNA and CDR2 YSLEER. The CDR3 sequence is CASSQIATAGLAGVEAKNIQYF. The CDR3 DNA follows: TGCGCCAGCAGCCAAATTGCCACCGCGGGACTAGCGGGAGTCGAGGCCAAAAACATTCAGTACTTC.

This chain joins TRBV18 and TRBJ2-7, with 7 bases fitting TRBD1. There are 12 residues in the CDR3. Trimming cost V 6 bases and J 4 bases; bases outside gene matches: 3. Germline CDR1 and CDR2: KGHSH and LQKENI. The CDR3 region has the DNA TGTGCCAGCTCGTCGACAGGGTACGAGCAGTACTTC. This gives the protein CASSSTGYEQYF.

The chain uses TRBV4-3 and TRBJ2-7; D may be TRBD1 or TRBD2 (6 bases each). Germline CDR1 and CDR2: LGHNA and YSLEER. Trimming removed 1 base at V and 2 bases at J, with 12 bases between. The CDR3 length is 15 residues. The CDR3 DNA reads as TGCGCCAGCAGCCAAGTGTTGGGGGGCCCCTACGAGCAGTACTTC. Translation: CASSQVLGGPYEQYF.

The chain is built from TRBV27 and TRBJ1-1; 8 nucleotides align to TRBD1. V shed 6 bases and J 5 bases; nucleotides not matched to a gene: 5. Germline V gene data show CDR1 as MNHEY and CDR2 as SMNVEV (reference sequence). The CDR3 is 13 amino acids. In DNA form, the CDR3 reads TGTGCCAGCAGCAGGGGGCCAGGGACTGAAGCTTTCTTT. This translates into CASSRGPGTEAFF.

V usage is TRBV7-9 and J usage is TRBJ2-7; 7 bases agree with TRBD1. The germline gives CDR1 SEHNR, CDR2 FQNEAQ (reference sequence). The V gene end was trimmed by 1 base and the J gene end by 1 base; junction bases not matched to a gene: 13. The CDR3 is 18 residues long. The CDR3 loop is CASSLVLRRQGGSYEQYF. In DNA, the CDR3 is TGTGCCAGCAGCTTAGTCCTCCGACGACAGGGTGGTTCCTACGAGCAGTACTTC.

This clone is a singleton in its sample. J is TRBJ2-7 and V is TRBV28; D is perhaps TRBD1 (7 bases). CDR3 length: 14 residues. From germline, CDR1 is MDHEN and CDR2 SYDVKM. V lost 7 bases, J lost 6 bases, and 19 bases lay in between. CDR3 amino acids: CASTPTRGVREQYF. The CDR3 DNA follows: TGTGCCAGCACCCCCACCAGGGGGGTACGCGAGCAGTACTTC.

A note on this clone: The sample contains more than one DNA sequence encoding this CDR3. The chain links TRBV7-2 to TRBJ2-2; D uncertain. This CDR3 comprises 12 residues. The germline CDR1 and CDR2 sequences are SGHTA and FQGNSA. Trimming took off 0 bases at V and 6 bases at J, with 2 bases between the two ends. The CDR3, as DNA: TGTGCCAGCAGCTTAGCCCCCGGGGAGCTGTTTTTT. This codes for CASSLAPGELFF.

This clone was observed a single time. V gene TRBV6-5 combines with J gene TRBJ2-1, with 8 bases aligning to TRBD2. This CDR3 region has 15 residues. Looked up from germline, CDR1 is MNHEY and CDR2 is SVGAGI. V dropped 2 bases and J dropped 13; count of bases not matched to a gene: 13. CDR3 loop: CASSYGETRLARQFF. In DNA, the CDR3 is TGTGCCAGCAGTTACGGAGAGACCCGACTAGCGCGACAGTTCTTC.

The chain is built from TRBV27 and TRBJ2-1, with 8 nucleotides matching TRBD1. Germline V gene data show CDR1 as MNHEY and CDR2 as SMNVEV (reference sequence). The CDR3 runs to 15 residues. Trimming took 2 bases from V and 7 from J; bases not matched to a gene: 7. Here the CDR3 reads CASSLPGGTKNEQFF. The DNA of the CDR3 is TGTGCCAGCAGTTTACCAGGGGGCACGAAAAATGAGCAGTTCTTC.

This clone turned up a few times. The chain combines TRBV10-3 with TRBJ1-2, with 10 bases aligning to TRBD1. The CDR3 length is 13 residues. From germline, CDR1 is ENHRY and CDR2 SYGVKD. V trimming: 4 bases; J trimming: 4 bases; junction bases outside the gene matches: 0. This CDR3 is CAISGDRGYGYTF. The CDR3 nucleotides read TGTGCCATCAGTGGGGACAGGGGCTATGGCTACACCTTC.

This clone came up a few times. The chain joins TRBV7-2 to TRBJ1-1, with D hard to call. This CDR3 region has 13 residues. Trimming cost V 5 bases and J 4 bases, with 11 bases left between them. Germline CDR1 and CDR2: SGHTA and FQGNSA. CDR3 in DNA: TGTGCCAGCAGCCGAGATTTAGGCACTGAAGCTTTCTTT. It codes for CASSRDLGTEAFF.

The DNA of the CDR3 is TGTGCCAGTGGGGTAGAGGACAGGGCCTACGAGCAGTACTTC. It codes for CASGVEDRAYEQYF. The V gene is TRBV6-5, the J gene TRBJ2-7; 8 bases match TRBD1. The CDR3 consists of 14 residues. Losses at the gene ends were 9 bases for V and 2 bases for J; bases not matched to a gene: 9. The V gene's germline CDR1 is MNHEY and CDR2 SVGAGI.

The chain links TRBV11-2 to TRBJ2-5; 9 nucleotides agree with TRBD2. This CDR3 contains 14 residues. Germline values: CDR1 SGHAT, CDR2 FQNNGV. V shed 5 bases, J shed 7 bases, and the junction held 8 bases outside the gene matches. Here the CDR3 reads CASSLFSGSGTQYF. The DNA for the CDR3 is TGTGCCAGCAGCCTATTTAGCGGGAGTGGGACCCAGTACTTC.

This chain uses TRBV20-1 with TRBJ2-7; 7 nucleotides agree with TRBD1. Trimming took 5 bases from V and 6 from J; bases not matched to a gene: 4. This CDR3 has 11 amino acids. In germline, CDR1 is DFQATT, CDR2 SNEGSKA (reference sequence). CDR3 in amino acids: CSAGAGGEQYF. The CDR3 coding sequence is TGCAGTGCTGGCGCAGGGGGCGAGCAGTACTTC.

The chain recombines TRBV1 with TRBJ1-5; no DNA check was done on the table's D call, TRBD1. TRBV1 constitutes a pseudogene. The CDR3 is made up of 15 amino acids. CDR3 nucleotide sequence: TGCACCAGCAGTGCGGGACAGGGGTATAATCAGCCCCAGCATTTT. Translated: CTSSAGQGYNQPQHF.

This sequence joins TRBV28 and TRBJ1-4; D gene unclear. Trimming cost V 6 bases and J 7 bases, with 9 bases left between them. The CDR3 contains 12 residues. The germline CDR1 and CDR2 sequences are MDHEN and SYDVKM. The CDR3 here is CASRPGVEKLFF. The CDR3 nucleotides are TGTGCCAGCAGACCCGGGGTTGAAAAACTGTTTTTT.

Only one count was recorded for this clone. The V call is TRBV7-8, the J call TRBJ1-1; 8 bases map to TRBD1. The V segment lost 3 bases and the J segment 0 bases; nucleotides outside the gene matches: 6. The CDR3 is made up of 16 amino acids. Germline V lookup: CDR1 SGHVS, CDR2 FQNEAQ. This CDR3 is CASSFGTGNMNTEAFF. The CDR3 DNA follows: TGTGCCAGCAGCTTCGGGACAGGAAACATGAACACTGAAGCTTTCTTT.

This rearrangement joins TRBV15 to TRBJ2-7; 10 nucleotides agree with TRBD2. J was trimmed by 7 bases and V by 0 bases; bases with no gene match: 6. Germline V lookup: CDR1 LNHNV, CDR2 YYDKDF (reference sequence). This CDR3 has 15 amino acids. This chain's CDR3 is CATSRDGLAGVEQYF. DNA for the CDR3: TGTGCCACCAGCAGAGATGGTCTAGCGGGAGTGGAGCAGTACTTC.